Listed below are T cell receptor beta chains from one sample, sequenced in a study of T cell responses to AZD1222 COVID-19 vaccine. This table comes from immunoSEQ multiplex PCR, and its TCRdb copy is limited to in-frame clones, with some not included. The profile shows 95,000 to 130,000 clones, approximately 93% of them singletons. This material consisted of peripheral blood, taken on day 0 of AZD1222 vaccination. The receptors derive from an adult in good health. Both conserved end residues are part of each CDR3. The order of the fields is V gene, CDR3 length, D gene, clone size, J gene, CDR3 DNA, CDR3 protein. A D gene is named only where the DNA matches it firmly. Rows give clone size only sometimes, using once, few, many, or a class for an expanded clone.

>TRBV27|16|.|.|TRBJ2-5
TGTGCCAGCAGTTTCAGGGGGGTACCACCCCAAGAGACCCAGTACTTC
CASSFRGVPPQETQYF
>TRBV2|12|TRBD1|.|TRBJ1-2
TGTGCCAGGTGGAGACAGGGATTTGGCTACACCTTC
CARWRQGFGYTF
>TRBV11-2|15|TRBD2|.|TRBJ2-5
TGTGCCAGCAGCCAATACACTGGGGGGGGAGAGACCCAGTACTTC
CASSQYTGGGETQYF
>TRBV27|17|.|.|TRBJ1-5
TGTGCCAGCAGTTTATACGGCGGCCGAAAGGGGTATCAGCCCCAGCATTTT
CASSLYGGRKGYQPQHF
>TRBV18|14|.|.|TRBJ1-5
TGTGCCAGCTCACCAGGGGAGGACCTTCAGCCCCAGCATTTT
CASSPGEDLQPQHF
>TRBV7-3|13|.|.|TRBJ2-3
TGTGCCAGCGGAGACAGGAACACAGATACGCAGTATTTT
CASGDRNTDTQYF
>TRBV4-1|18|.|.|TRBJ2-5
TGCGCCAGCAGCCAAGATCCCTTTCGGGGCGTTAGGACGGAGACCCAGTACTTC
CASSQDPFRGVRTETQYF
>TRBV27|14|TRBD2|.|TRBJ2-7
TGTGCCAGCAGTTTACTAGCGGGAGGTAAGAAGCAGTACTTC
CASSLLAGGKKQYF
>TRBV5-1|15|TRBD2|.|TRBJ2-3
TGCGCCAGCAGTTGGACTAGCGGGAGTACAGATACGCAGTATTTT
CASSWTSGSTDTQYF
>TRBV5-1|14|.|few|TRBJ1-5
TGCGCCAGCAGCTTGGGGTTTAGCAATCAGCCCCAGCATTTT
CASSLGFSNQPQHF
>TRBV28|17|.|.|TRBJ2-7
TGTGCCAGCAGTCGAAGGTGGTGGGGGGGGCGCGGCTACGAGCAGTACTTC
CASSRRWWGGRGYEQYF
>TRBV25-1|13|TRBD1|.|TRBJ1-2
TGTGCCAGTTACCTTGAGGGGGCAAATGGCTACACCTTC
CASYLEGANGYTF